The 26 T cell receptor beta chains in this list originate from one sample, sequenced in a study of metastatic and nonmetastatic thyroid tumors. Via MiXCR, TCRdb re-called the PCR reads. Of roughly 13,000 clones listed, approximately 32% are singletons. Before thyroid surgery, none of the patients had received any treatment. Material for sequencing was blood. These receptors all come from a female donor with papillary thyroid cancer or a benign thyroid nodule (not recorded which). Some clones in this sample may be carry-over from other donors' samples.

The chain couples TRBV28 to TRBJ2-3; D tentatively fits TRBD1 or TRBD2 (5 bases each). The CDR3 is 17 amino acids. V shed 6 bases and J shed 0 bases, with 19 bases lying between them. Germline V gene sequence: CDR1 MDHEN, CDR2 SYDVKM. The CDR3 region has the DNA TGTGCCAGCAGCGGGGCTTCGGGCGTTTTTAGCACAGATACGCAGTATTTT. Translating it yields CASSGASGVFSTDTQYF.

This clone has a count of ten or more. The chain is built from TRBV3-1 and TRBJ1-2, with D perhaps matching TRBD1 (5 bases). Germline lookup yields CDR1 LGHDT and CDR2 YNNKEL (reference sequence). The CDR3 has 14 residues. The V and J ends lost 9 bases and 8 bases respectively, with 22 bases between them. The chain's CDR3 is CASRGGAGPEGYTF. CDR3 DNA: TGTGCCAGTCGGGGCGGGGCGGGACCTGAGGGCTACACCTTC.

The chain's CDR3 is CSAVSLAGSIGEQYF. CDR3 sequence (DNA): TGCAGTGCTGTATCTCTAGCGGGATCGATAGGCGAGCAGTACTTC. This chain links TRBV20-1 with TRBJ2-7; TRBD2 matches at 9 bases. The ends lost 5 bases at V and 6 bases at J; junction bases unmatched: 14. This CDR3 comprises 15 residues. Germline V lookup: CDR1 DFQATT, CDR2 SNEGSKA (reference sequence).

This clone has ten or more counts. The V and J genes are TRBV29-1 and TRBJ2-3, with no clear D. Trimming took off 4 bases at V and 2 bases at J, with 13 bases between the two ends. From germline, CDR1 is SQVTM and CDR2 ANQGSEA. The CDR3 has 14 amino acids. The CDR3 nucleotides are TGCAGCGTTGTGGCGGCATACTACACAGATACGCAGTATTTT. It is translated as CSVVAAYYTDTQYF.

The chain uses TRBV11-2 and TRBJ2-1, with 14 bases fitting TRBD2. Germline CDR1 and CDR2: SGHAT and FQNNGV. Losses at the gene ends were 1 base for V and 12 bases for J; bases not matched to a gene: 8. The CDR3 spans 16 residues. CDR3 in amino acids: CASSLVGTSGSGRQFF. The DNA of the CDR3 is TGTGCCAGCAGCTTAGTGGGGACTAGCGGGAGCGGGAGGCAGTTCTTC.

As concerns this clone: A read error may account for a junction end that differs from germline. The chain joins TRBV20-1 to TRBJ2-1; either TRBD1 or TRBD2 may supply D (5 bases each). The CDR3 sequence is 14 residues long. CDR1 and CDR2 (germline): DFQATT, SNEGSKA (reference sequence). This CDR3 reads CSSRGDRADNEQFF. CDR3 nucleotide sequence: TGCAGTTCTAGAGGGGACCGGGCCGACAATGAGCAGTTCTTC.

The sample holds a few counts of this clone. CDR3 DNA sequence: TGTGCCAGTAGTATAGCGGGCCGAGGATCCTACGAGCAGTACTTC. Protein: CASSIAGRGSYEQYF. The chain employs TRBV19 and TRBJ2-7; D is uncertain. Per germline, CDR1 LNHDA and CDR2 SQIVND (reference sequence). Trimming cost V 1 base and J 1 base, with 11 bases left between them. The CDR3 totals 15 residues.

CDR3 sequence: CASNSFSGTANTEAFF. CDR3 DNA sequence: TGTGCCAGTAATTCATTTTCCGGGACAGCGAACACTGAAGCTTTCTTT. This sequence joins TRBV19 and TRBJ1-1, with 7 bases aligning to TRBD1. The trim removed 7 bases at V and 1 base at J, leaving 12 bases unmatched. Germline V CDR1 and CDR2: LNHDA, SQIVND (reference sequence). The CDR3 runs 16 residues.

By proportion, this clone is medium-sized (0.01 to 0.1%). The chain couples TRBV19 to TRBJ2-7; D may be TRBD1 (5 bases). Per the germline V gene, CDR1 is LNHDA and CDR2 is SQIVND (reference sequence). The CDR3 is 15 amino acids. V was trimmed by 6 bases and J by 6 bases, leaving 21 bases between them. The CDR3 region has the DNA TGTGCCAGTAGGCCCACAAGACAGTCTTTGGGCGAGCAGTACTTC. It is translated as CASRPTRQSLGEQYF.

Relative to its sample, this clone is medium-sized. This chain connects TRBV20-1 to TRBJ2-2; the match to TRBD1 covers 7 bases. This CDR3 is 14 amino acids long. Germline V CDR1 and CDR2: DFQATT, SNEGSKA (reference sequence). V gave up 3 bases and J gave up 1 base; unmatched junction bases: 2. The CDR3 region has the DNA TGCAGTGCTAGTAGACAGGGGAACACCGGGGAGCTGTTTTTT. Encoded protein: CSASRQGNTGELFF.

This clone turned up a few times. J is TRBJ1-1 and V is TRBV12-3 or TRBV12-4, with 8 bases identical to TRBD1. This CDR3 region has 15 residues. The J segment lost 1 base and the V segment lost 3 bases, leaving 4 bases of the junction unmatched. The CDR3 spells CASSLGDRTNTEAFF. CDR3 coding DNA: TGTGCCAGCAGTTTGGGGGACAGGACGAACACTGAAGCTTTCTTT.

This clone has ten or more counts. J is TRBJ1-1 and V is TRBV7-2, with 9 bases fitting TRBD1. V shed 5 bases, J shed 4 bases, and the junction held 2 bases outside the gene matches. The CDR3 is made up of 13 amino acids. The germline V gene encodes CDR1 SGHTA and CDR2 FQGNSA. The CDR3 reads CASSRDRATEAFF. For the CDR3, the DNA is TGTGCCAGCAGCCGGGACAGGGCCACTGAAGCTTTCTTT.

This clone was seen repeatedly, ten times or more. The rearrangement uses TRBV11-3 and TRBJ2-1; TRBD2 matches at 10 bases. The length of the CDR3 is 19 residues. Germline CDR1 reads SGHNT; CDR2 reads YENEEA. V lost 1 base to trimming and J lost 1 base; unmatched junction nucleotides: 10. CDR3 residues: CASSLVPSGSIGSYNEQFF. DNA for the CDR3: TGTGCCAGCAGCTTAGTACCTAGCGGGAGTATAGGATCCTACAATGAGCAGTTCTTC.

Many counts were recorded for this clone. The V call is TRBV9, the J call TRBJ2-1; D not resolved. The length of the CDR3 is 15 residues. Trimming left V 0 bases short and J 0 bases short, with 7 bases between. Germline V lookup: CDR1 SGDLS, CDR2 YYNGEE. The CDR3 DNA sequence: TGTGCCAGCAGCGTAGGAATATCCTCCTACAATGAGCAGTTCTTC. Translated: CASSVGISSYNEQFF.

This clone showed up just once. The rearrangement links TRBV27 to TRBJ1-6, with D perhaps TRBD1 (5 bases). The CDR3 covers 16 residues. Trimming removed 6 bases from V and 18 bases from J, with 30 bases in between. CDR1 is MNHEY and CDR2 is SMNVEV in the germline V gene (reference sequence). The CDR3 region has the DNA TGTGCCAGCAGGCGGGAGGATCGGGGGAAGAATTCACCCGACCACTTT. This sequence encodes CASRREDRGKNSPDHF.

This clone was seen more than once but under ten times. This chain connects TRBV27 to TRBJ1-3; no clear D. V lost 3 bases to trimming and J lost 1 base, with 7 bases between them. The CDR3 length is 14 residues. CDR1 is MNHEY, CDR2 SMNVEV, per germline (reference sequence). DNA of the CDR3: TGTGCCAGCAGTTTGCGGGGATCTGGAAACACCATATATTTT. It translates to CASSLRGSGNTIYF.

This clone has ten or more counts. Within the sample, other DNA sequences also encode this same CDR3. The genes are TRBV4-1 and TRBJ2-1; D gene unclear. CDR1 and CDR2 (germline): MGHRA, YSYEKL. This CDR3 comprises 16 residues. The V end lost 0 bases, the J end lost 0 bases, and 9 bases lay between the germline ends. As DNA, the CDR3 is TGCGCCAGCAGCCAAGAACAGTTAAGCTCCTACAATGAGCAGTTCTTC. Its protein is CASSQEQLSSYNEQFF.

Worth noting for this clone: One end of the junction is discordant with germline, which a read error may explain. Other DNA sequences in the same sample also yield this CDR3. The chain couples TRBV20-1 to TRBJ2-1; 9 bases line up with TRBD2. CDR3 size: 16 residues. Germline CDR1 reads DFQATT; CDR2 reads SNEGSKA (reference sequence). The CDR3 sequence: CSVRRGGGRAYNEQFF. The CDR3 nucleotides are TGCAGTGTTAGAAGGGGTGGCGGGAGGGCATACAATGAGCAGTTCTTC.

Ten or more counts support this clone. V usage is TRBV6-5 and J usage is TRBJ2-4, with D tentatively TRBD2 (6 bases). Per the germline V gene, CDR1 is MNHEY and CDR2 is SVGAGI. Trimming took off 2 bases at V and 6 bases at J, with 11 bases between the two ends. The CDR3 contains 14 residues. CDR3 residues: CASSYQGGTNIQYF. In nucleotides, the CDR3 is TGTGCCAGCAGTTACCAAGGAGGGACAAACATTCAGTACTTC.

The chain links TRBV28 to TRBJ2-7; D gene uncertain. The CDR3 totals 10 residues. The ends were cut back, 5 bases at V and 4 bases at J, with 3 bases in the middle. Per germline, CDR1 MDHEN and CDR2 SYDVKM. Written as DNA, the CDR3 is TGTGCCAGCAGTACGTACGAGCAGTACTTC. Its protein is CASSTYEQYF.

This clone rates as medium-sized (0.01 to 0.1%). The chain uses TRBV10-1 and TRBJ2-7; TRBD1 might be the D (6 bases). Germline CDR1 and CDR2: WNHNN and SYGVQD (reference sequence). This CDR3 region has 13 residues. V was pared by 5 bases and J by 7 bases, with 15 bases between. This chain's CDR3 is CASSSQPQGEQYF. CDR3 bases: TGCGCCAGCAGTTCACAACCTCAGGGGGAGCAGTACTTC.

The gene calls are TRBV20-1 and TRBJ1-3; no clear D gene. The V and J ends lost 3 bases and 4 bases respectively, with 13 bases between them. The CDR3 is 14 residues long. Per germline, CDR1 DFQATT and CDR2 SNEGSKA (reference sequence). The CDR3 region has the DNA TGCAGTGCTAGCCCTGATGGCTCCGGAAACACCATATATTTT. This translates into CSASPDGSGNTIYF.

The chain has TRBV9 and TRBJ2-1; D is undetermined. The CDR3 covers 16 residues. Per germline, CDR1 SGDLS and CDR2 YYNGEE. V was clipped by 0 bases and J by 5 bases, with 15 bases between them. The CDR3 DNA reads TGTGCCAGCAGCGTAGGGTCCGTCTCGGCGAACAATGAGCAGTTCTTC. This gives the protein CASSVGSVSANNEQFF. The full variable domain, rest sourced from reference TRBV9 and TRBJ2-1, is DSGVTQTPKHLITATGQRVTLRCSPRSGDLSVYWYQQSLDQGLQFLIQYYNGEERAKGNILERFSAQQFPDLHSELNLSSLELGDSALYFCASSVGSVSANNEQFFGPGTRLTVL.

The chain joins TRBV6-1 to TRBJ2-3, with D possibly being TRBD1 or TRBD2 (5 bases each). This CDR3 has 15 residues. V shed 5 bases and J shed 2 bases, with 14 bases lying between them. CDR1 and CDR2 from the germline V gene are MNHNS and SASEGT. CDR3 sequence reads: CASSPGLSVTDTQYF. The CDR3 DNA reads TGTGCCAGCAGTCCGGGGCTATCGGTCACAGATACGCAGTATTTT.

The chain combines TRBV2 with TRBJ1-1; 8 positions agree with TRBD1. The CDR3 length is 15 residues. CDR1 and CDR2 from the germline V gene are SNHLY and FYNNEI. V gave up 2 bases and J gave up 10 bases; unmatched junction bases: 12. The CDR3 DNA sequence: TGTGCCAGCAGTGAAAGGTTGGACAGGGAGATCGTAGCTTTCTTT. This codes for CASSERLDREIVAFF.

In its sample, this clone is medium-sized. The J gene is TRBJ1-1, the V gene TRBV2; maybe TRBD1 (6 bases). The CDR3 runs 13 residues. The V end lost 5 bases, the J end lost 7 bases, and 14 bases lay between the germline ends. In germline, CDR1 is SNHLY, CDR2 FYNNEI. CDR3 in DNA: TGTGCCAGCAGTTCCACAGGGTTCATTGAAGCTTTCTTT. Its translation is CASSSTGFIEAFF.